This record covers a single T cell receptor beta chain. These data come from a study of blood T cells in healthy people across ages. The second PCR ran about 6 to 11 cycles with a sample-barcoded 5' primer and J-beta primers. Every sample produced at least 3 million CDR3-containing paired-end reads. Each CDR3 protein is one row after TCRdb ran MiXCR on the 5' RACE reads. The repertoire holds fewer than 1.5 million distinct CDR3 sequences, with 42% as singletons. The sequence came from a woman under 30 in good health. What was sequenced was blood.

As DNA, the CDR3 is TGTGCCTGGAGACGGACAGTGAGCGGCTACACCTTC. Translating gives CAWRRTVSGYTF. This chain uses TRBV30 with TRBJ1-2, with D perhaps TRBD1 (6 bases). Germline V gives CDR1 GTSNPN, CDR2 SVGIG (reference sequence). Trimming pared 3 bases from V and 8 bases from J, leaving 13 bases between. The CDR3 sequence is 12 residues long.